The T cell receptor beta chain described here comes from a study of radiotherapy plus CTLA-4 blockade in lung cancer. Study-level background: Objective responses were recorded in around a sixth of patients, with disease control recorded in 31%. Study-wide findings and caveats: The best prediction of response reportedly came from early blood T cell clone dynamics, with interferon-beta. After radiotherapy and ipilimumab, tumor-derived clones expanded in peripheral blood.

Only one count was recorded for this clone. Its antigen is as yet unknown. The CDR3 contains 16 residues. The germline CDR1 and CDR2 sequences are SGHTA and FQGTGA. The ends lost 5 bases at V and 6 bases at J; junction bases unmatched: 7. Here immunoSEQ multiplex PCR was the method, and the copy in TCRdb shows in-frame clones only, minus some. This sample has about 97,000 clones, with about four fifths found just once. Patients had chemo-refractory metastatic non-small-cell lung cancer and received focal radiation plus CTLA-4 blockade that used ipilimumab. V is TRBV7-3 and J is TRBJ2-2; TRBD2 aligns across 12 bases. Material: peripheral blood, obtained from a patient treated with radiotherapy plus ipilimumab. The TCR sequence derives from a human donor with non-small cell lung cancer who had a partial response to radiotherapy plus ipilimumab. Some clones in this sample may be carry-over from other donors' samples. CDR3 residues: CASSNSLAGGSGELFF. The CDR3 region has the DNA TGTGCCAGCAGCAACTCACTAGCGGGAGGTTCCGGGGAGCTGTTTTTT.